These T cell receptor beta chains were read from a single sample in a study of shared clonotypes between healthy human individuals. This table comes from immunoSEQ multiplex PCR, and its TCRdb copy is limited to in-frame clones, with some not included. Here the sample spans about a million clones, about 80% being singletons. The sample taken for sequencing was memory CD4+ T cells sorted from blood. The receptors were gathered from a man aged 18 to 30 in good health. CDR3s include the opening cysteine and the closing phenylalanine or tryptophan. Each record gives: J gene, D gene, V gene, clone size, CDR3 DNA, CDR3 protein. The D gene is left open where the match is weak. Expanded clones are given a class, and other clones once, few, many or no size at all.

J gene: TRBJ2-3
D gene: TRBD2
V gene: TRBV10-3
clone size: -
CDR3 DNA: TGTGCCATCAGTGAGGGGAGGGGAAAAGGAGATACGCAGTATTTT
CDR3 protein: CAISEGRGKGDTQYF

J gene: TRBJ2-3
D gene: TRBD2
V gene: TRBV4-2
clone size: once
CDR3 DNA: TGTGCCAGCACTAGTACTAGCGGGGTGGGGGATACGCAGTATTTT
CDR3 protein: CASTSTSGVGDTQYF

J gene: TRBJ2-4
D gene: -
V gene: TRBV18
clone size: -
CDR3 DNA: TGTGCCAGCTCACCAGCTGGCGTCTACCCCCAGAACATTCAGTACTTC
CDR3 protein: CASSPAGVYPQNIQYF

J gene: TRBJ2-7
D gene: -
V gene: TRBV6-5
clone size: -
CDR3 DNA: TGTGCCAGCAGTTCCCGGTTTTCGCAGTACTTC
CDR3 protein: CASSSRFSQYF

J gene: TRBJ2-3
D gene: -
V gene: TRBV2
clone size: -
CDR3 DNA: TGTGCCAGCAGCCTTCGGCGAGGGAGCACAGATACGCAGTATTTT
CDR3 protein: CASSLRRGSTDTQYF

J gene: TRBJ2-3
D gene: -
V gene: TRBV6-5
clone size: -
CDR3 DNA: TGTGCCAGCAGTTACCGGTCAGCTCCTAGCACAGATACGCAGTATTTT
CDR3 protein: CASSYRSAPSTDTQYF

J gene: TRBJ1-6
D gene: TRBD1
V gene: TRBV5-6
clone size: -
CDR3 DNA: TGTGCCAGCAGCTTGTTCACAGGGGGTACTTCCATATATTCACCCCTCCACTTT
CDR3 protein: CASSLFTGGTSIYSPLHF

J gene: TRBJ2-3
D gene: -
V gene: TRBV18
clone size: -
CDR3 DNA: TGTGCCAGCTCACCCAACGGGTATGGGACAGATACGCAGTATTTT
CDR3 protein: CASSPNGYGTDTQYF

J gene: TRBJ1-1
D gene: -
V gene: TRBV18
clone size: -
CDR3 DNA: TGTGCCAGCTCACCACAGGCCACTAATGGGGCTTTCTTT
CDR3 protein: CASSPQATNGAFF

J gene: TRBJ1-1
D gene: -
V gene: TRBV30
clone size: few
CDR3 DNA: TGTGCCTGGTATGCAGAGAGGGGGACTGAAGCTTTCTTT
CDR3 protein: CAWYAERGTEAFF

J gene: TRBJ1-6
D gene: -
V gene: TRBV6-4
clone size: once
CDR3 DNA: TGTGCCAGCAGTGCTACTGGGGACGGGACCCTCCACTTT
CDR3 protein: CASSATGDGTLHF

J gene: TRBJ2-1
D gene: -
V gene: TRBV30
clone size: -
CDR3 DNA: TGTGCCTGGACCCCGCTAACACGGGCTGAGCAGTTCTTC
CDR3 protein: CAWTPLTRAEQFF

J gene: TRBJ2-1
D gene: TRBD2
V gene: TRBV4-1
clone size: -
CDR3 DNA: TGCGCCAGCAGCCGTGATACTGACTACGGGGGGAATGAGCAGTTCTTC
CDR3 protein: CASSRDTDYGGNEQFF

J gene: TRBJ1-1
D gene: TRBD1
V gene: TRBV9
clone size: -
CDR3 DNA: TGTGCCAGCAGCGCCCAGACAGGGAGTCGGGCTGAAGCTTTCTTT
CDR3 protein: CASSAQTGSRAEAFF

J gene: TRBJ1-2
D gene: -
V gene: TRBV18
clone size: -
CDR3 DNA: TGTGCCAGCTCACCACTCAAGACAGGCAACTATGGCTACACCTTC
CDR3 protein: CASSPLKTGNYGYTF

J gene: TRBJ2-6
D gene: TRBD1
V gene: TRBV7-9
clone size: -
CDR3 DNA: TGTGCCAGCAGCTCTAGGACAGGGAGCTCTGGGGCCAACGTCCTGACTTTC
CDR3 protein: CASSSRTGSSGANVLTF

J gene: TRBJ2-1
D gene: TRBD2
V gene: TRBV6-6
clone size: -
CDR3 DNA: TGTGCCAGCAGCTCCCATACTAGCGGGGGGTACAATGAGCAGTTCTTC
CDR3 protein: CASSSHTSGGYNEQFF